These T cell receptor beta chains were read from a single sample in a study of blood T cell repertoires in COVID-19. Clones were sequenced by immunoSEQ multiplex PCR, and TCRdb holds only the in-frame ones, with some missing. This sample yields fewer than 250,000 clones, of which about 88% are seen a single time; approximately 0.66% belongs to the top ten. The sample consisted of peripheral blood. Receptor source: a man aged 35 to 55 with acute or convalescent COVID-19. Both conserved end residues are part of each CDR3. A D gene is named only where the DNA matches it firmly. The size field is filled for only some rows; it gives once, few, many or a size class.

TRBV19	NA	TRBJ1-4	few	TGTGCCAGTAAGAAAGGGGACACGAACAACGAAAAACTGTTTTTT	CASKKGDTNNEKLFF
TRBV27	NA	TRBJ2-3	NA	TGTGCCAGCAAGGGGGTGGATACGCAGTATTTT	CASKGVDTQYF
TRBV30	TRBD2	TRBJ2-5	NA	TGTGCCTGGAGTGTAGCGGGACTAGTGAGGGAGACCCAGTACTTC	CAWSVAGLVRETQYF
TRBV9	TRBD2	TRBJ2-1	NA	TGTGCCAGCAGCGTCGCTAGCGGGGCCTACAATGAGCAGTTCTTC	CASSVASGAYNEQFF
TRBV3-1/TRBV3-2	TRBD1	TRBJ1-5	NA	TGTGCCAGCAGCCGACAGGGGGCTCAGCCCCAGCATTTT	CASSRQGAQPQHF
TRBV23-1	TRBD1	TRBJ1-4	NA	TGCGCCAGCAGTCAATTACAGGGGCCGCGAAATGAAAAACTGTTTTTT	CASSQLQGPRNEKLFF
TRBV18	TRBD1	TRBJ2-7	NA	TGTGCCAGCTCACGTAGGGGGCCGACCTACGAGCAGTACTTC	CASSRRGPTYEQYF
TRBV5-1	TRBD1	TRBJ2-1	once	TGCGCCAGCAGCTACAGGGGGGACAATGAGCAGTTCTTC	CASSYRGDNEQFF
TRBV7-6	TRBD1	TRBJ2-7	NA	TGTGCCAGCAGTTCGGCCGACAGGGCGGGCGGCGAGCAGTACTTC	CASSSADRAGGEQYF
TRBV27	NA	TRBJ2-1	once	TGTGCCAGCAGCCTTGCCCGGACAGTCTACAATGAGCAGTTCTTC	CASSLARTVYNEQFF
TRBV7-3	TRBD1	TRBJ2-2	NA	TGTGCCAGCAGCACAGGGGGCACCGGGGAGCTGTTTTTT	CASSTGGTGELFF
TRBV4-1	TRBD1	TRBJ2-5	NA	TGCGCCAGTACCTCCGGGACAGAGTACCAAGAGACCCAGTACTTC	CASTSGTEYQETQYF
TRBV5-1	NA	TRBJ1-1	NA	TGCGCCAGCAGCTTGGTGGCGGGGAACACTGAAGCTTTCTTT	CASSLVAGNTEAFF
TRBV6-4	NA	TRBJ2-3	NA	TGTGCCAGCAGTGACGGGGTAGCGGTCCCCACAGATACGCAGTATTTT	CASSDGVAVPTDTQYF
TRBV28	TRBD1	TRBJ2-7	once	TGTGCCAGCAGTCTGACAGGGGGCCAGTACTACGAGCAGTACTTC	CASSLTGGQYYEQYF
TRBV19	NA	TRBJ2-2	NA	TGTGCCAGTGGCCAACAGGGAGGGACCGGGGAGCTGTTTTTT	CASGQQGGTGELFF
TRBV6-5	TRBD2	TRBJ2-7	NA	TGTGCCAGCAGTTACCCATTGGGACTAGCGGGAAGGTCGGACTTC	CASSYPLGLAGRSDF
TRBV6-5	NA	TRBJ1-5	NA	TGTGCCAGCAGTTTGGACAGATTCAATCAGCCCCAGCATTTT	CASSLDRFNQPQHF
TRBV2	NA	TRBJ2-1	NA	TGTGCCAGCAGTCCCCTGCGGGACCACAATGAGCAGTTCTTC	CASSPLRDHNEQFF
TRBV28	NA	TRBJ1-3	NA	TGTGCCAGCAGTTTTGAGACAGGAGCCAGGGGAAACACCATATATTTT	CASSFETGARGNTIYF
TRBV28	NA	TRBJ2-7	few	TGTGCCAGCACGCAGAGGGGGAACGAGCAGTACTTC	CASTQRGNEQYF